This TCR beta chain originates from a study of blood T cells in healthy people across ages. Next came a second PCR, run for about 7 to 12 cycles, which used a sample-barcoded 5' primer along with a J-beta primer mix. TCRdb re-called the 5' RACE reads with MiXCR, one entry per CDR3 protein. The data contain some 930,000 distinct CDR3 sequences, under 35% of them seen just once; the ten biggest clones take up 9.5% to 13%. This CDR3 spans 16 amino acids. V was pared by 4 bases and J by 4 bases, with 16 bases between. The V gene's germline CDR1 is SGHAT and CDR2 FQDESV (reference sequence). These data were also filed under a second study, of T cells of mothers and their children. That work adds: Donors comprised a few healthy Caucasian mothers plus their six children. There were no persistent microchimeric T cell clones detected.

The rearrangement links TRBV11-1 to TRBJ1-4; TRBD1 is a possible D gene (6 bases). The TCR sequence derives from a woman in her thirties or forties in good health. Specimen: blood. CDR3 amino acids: CASSSGQKLRNEKLFF. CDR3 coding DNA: TGTGCCAGCAGCTCAGGACAGAAGCTTCGTAATGAAAAACTGTTTTTT.